These 24 T cell receptor beta chains share one sample of origin, sequenced in a study of CD8+ T cells in alopecia areata. Extracted RNA was reverse transcribed into cDNA, the sequencing template. Profiling relied on immunoSEQ multiplex PCR, and the TCRdb table lists in-frame clones only, not all of them. The sample was found to contain about 120,000 clones, and every one recurs. The sequencing sample was made of lesional skin. Receptors originate from a C3H/HeJ mouse with alopecia areata. The mice in this strain carry MHC haplotype H2-k.

Turning to this clone: All gene names here are mouse names. Coverage ceases 4 residues before the CDR3 finishes, and the germline J gene fills in the end. This chain links TRBV1 with TRBJ1-4; 10 bases agree with TRBD1. The CDR3 has 16 residues. Trimming at V came to 4 bases and at J to 2 bases, leaving 4 bases not matched to a gene. Germline CDR1 NSQYPW, CDR2 LRSPGD (reference sequence). CDR3 residues: CTCSGRDRGSNERLFF. CDR3 bases read: TGCACCTGCAGTGGCCGGGACAGGGGATCCAACGAA.

There are many counts of this clone. Mouse gene names apply. The DNA ends 4 residues before the CDR3 does, and the rest of the CDR3 is filled in from the germline J gene. This sample also contains other DNA sequences that code for the same CDR3. This rearrangement joins TRBV13-3 to TRBJ2-5, with TRBD2 matching 11 bases. The CDR3 covers 16 residues. Trimming removed 4 bases from V and 0 bases from J; junction bases left unmatched: 4. Germline values: CDR1 NNHDY, CDR2 SYVADS. The CDR3 spells CASSPGTGGNQDTQYF. The sequenced part of the CDR3 DNA is TGTGCCAGCAGTCCCGGGACTGGGGGTAACCAAGAC.

In its sample, this clone was seen many times. The genes are named according to mouse. Read data end 4 residues before the CDR3 end; the end is taken from the germline J gene. The rearrangement uses TRBV13-3 and TRBJ2-3; possibly TRBD1 for D (6 bases). The CDR3 totals 16 residues. V lost 0 bases, J lost 2 bases, and 13 bases lay in between. Germline V lookup: CDR1 NNHDY, CDR2 SYVADS. CDR3 loop: CASSDATGRDAETLYF. CDR3 DNA, as far as it was read: TGTGCCAGCAGTGATGCAACAGGGAGAGATGCAGAA.

This clone was counted between two and nine times. The germline and genes are mouse ones. The missing CDR3 end, 4 residues past where the read stops, is filled in from the germline J gene. The chain combines TRBV13-3 with TRBJ2-7, with 8 positions matching TRBD2. The germline CDR1 and CDR2 sequences are NNHDY and SYVADS. The CDR3 runs to 17 residues. The V gene end was trimmed by 3 bases and the J gene end by 2 bases; junction bases not matched to a gene: 13. CDR3 region: CASSGMGLGGRAYEQYF. The sequenced CDR3 bases are TGTGCCAGCAGTGGGATGGGGCTGGGGGGAAGGGCCTAT.

This clone was counted between two and nine times. Germline and genes here are mouse. The read gets to within 4 residues of the CDR3 end, and the germline J gene fills in the rest. The chain carries TRBV13-1 and TRBJ2-1, with 9 bases fitting TRBD2. The CDR3 loop spans 15 amino acids. Germline assignment: CDR1 NSHNY and CDR2 SYGAGN. Losses at the gene ends were 3 bases for V and 4 bases for J; bases not matched to a gene: 5. This chain's CDR3 is CASSGNWGEYAEQFF. The CDR3 bases that were read are TGTGCCAGCAGTGGGAACTGGGGGGAGTATGCT.

This clone was seen repeatedly, ten times or more. Mouse names are used for the genes. Read coverage stops 4 residues before the CDR3 terminus; the germline J gene supplies the remainder. The V gene is TRBV13-3, the J gene TRBJ2-1, with 11 bases aligning to TRBD2. The CDR3 spans 14 residues. The germline V gene has CDR1 NNHDY and CDR2 SYVADS. Incomplete CDR3 DNA: TGTGCCAGCAGTGGGGACTGGGGGTCGGCT. Protein: CASSGDWGSA. The full CDR3 reads CASSGDWGSAEQFF.

This clone was detected only a few times. The database protein in TCRdb disagrees with the DNA translation at residue 12; the sequence shown here was translated from the DNA. Gene names denote mouse genes. The read halts 3 residues ahead of the CDR3 end, with the missing end drawn from the germline J gene. The genes are TRBV5 and TRBJ1-6, with TRBD1 as a possible D gene (5 bases). TRBJ1-6 is an ORF; its function is uncertain. Trimming left V 0 bases short and J 5 bases short, with 8 bases between. CDR3 length: 15 residues. Looked up from germline, CDR1 is LGHNA and CDR2 is YNLKQL (reference sequence). Partial CDR3 DNA: TGTGCCAGCAGCCAAGAAGGACAAAATAATTCGCCC. This translates into CASSQEGQNNSP. The CDR3 in full is CASSQEGQNNSPLYF.

Notes on this clone: Mouse names are used for the genes. The read gets to within 4 residues of the CDR3 end, and the germline J gene fills in the rest. This chain connects TRBV19 to TRBJ2-5; 10 positions agree with TRBD2. The CDR3 has 15 amino acids. Germline V lookup: CDR1 FNHDT, CDR2 SITEND (reference sequence). CDR3 protein: CASSRGLGGRDTQYF. The CDR3 DNA, read in part, is TGTGCCAGCAGTAGAGGGCTGGGGGGGCGAGAC.

This clone was recorded many times. Gene labels here are mouse ones. The CDR3 end is not reached by the read, which stops 4 residues before it; the germline J gene fills it in. The gene calls are TRBV13-3 and TRBJ1-4, with 9 bases fitting TRBD1. The CDR3 totals 13 residues. Germline V gene sequence: CDR1 NNHDY, CDR2 SYVADS. Trimming removed 7 bases from V and 5 bases from J; junction bases left unmatched: 3. CDR3 DNA (partial): TGTGCCAGCCAAGGACAGGGGAACGAA. This translates into CASQGQGNE. The whole CDR3 sequence is CASQGQGNERLFF. Variable domain in full (rest from reference TRBV13-3 and TRBJ1-4): EAAVTQSPRSKVAVTGGKVTLSCHQTNNHDYMYWYRQDTGHGLRLIHYSYVADSTEKGDIPDGYKASRPSQENFSLILELASLSQTAVYFCASQGQGNERLFFGHGTKLSVL.

This clone appeared a few times. Each gene name is a mouse one. The CDR3 end lies 4 residues beyond the end of the read and is filled in from the germline J gene. This chain connects TRBV1 to TRBJ1-4, with TRBD1 identical over 8 bases. CDR3 length equals 15 residues. The V gene's germline CDR1 is NSQYPW and CDR2 LRSPGD (reference sequence). Germline trimming cut 6 bases from V and 1 base from J; bases unmatched to any gene: 4. CDR3 residues: CTCRDRAASNERLFF. CDR3 DNA, as far as it was read: TGCACCTGCAGGGACAGGGCGGCTTCCAACGAA.

Turning to this clone: Gene names and germline match the mouse. The read terminates 4 residues before the CDR3 end, so the remaining end is supplied by the germline J gene. The V call is TRBV1, the J call TRBJ2-1, with TRBD2 matching 8 bases. The V segment lost 1 base and the J segment 5 bases; nucleotides outside the gene matches: 4. CDR3 length: 15 amino acids. Germline CDR1 reads NSQYPW; CDR2 reads LRSPGD (reference sequence). The sequenced part of the CDR3 DNA is TGCACCTGCAGTGCAGGGGGGGGCGCGAATGCT. Residues: CTCSAGGGANA. The whole CDR3 sequence reads CTCSAGGGANAEQFF.

A word on this clone: Genes here carry mouse names. From the germline J gene comes the end of the CDR3, since the read stops 4 residues before it. The rearrangement uses TRBV13-3 and TRBJ1-4; no reliable D call. The CDR3 has 15 amino acids. In germline, CDR1 is NNHDY, CDR2 SYVADS. The germline V and J ends were trimmed by 0 bases and 3 bases, with 9 bases remaining between them. Partial CDR3 DNA: TGTGCCAGCAGTGATGCTGGGGAACCCAACGAA. Translated: CASSDAGEPNE. In full, the CDR3 is CASSDAGEPNERLFF.

Comments on this clone: Germline and genes: mouse. The CDR3 end is not reached by the read, which stops 4 residues before it; the germline J gene fills it in. The rearrangement uses TRBV1 and TRBJ2-1; TRBD1 might be the D (6 bases). V lost 4 bases and J lost 1, with 11 bases in between. The CDR3 consists of 15 residues. Germline values: CDR1 NSQYPW, CDR2 LRSPGD (reference sequence). CDR3 in amino acids: CTCSGNRDNYAEQFF. CDR3 DNA, as far as it was read: TGCACCTGCAGTGGGAACAGGGACAACTATGCT.

Turning to this clone: The genes are named according to mouse. From the germline J gene comes the end of the CDR3, since the read stops 4 residues before it. The genes are TRBV19 and TRBJ2-3; 8 positions agree with TRBD2. Trimming removed 4 bases from V and 3 bases from J; junction bases left unmatched: 7. Per the germline V gene, CDR1 is FNHDT and CDR2 is SITEND (reference sequence). The CDR3 length is 15 residues. CDR3 residues: CASSSTGTGAETLYF. The DNA read from the CDR3 is TGTGCCAGCAGTTCCACCGGGACTGGAGCAGAA.

Points on this clone: Gene names refer to mouse genes. The read terminates 4 residues before the CDR3 end, so the remaining end is supplied by the germline J gene. This chain uses TRBV13-3 with TRBJ2-2, with D possibly TRBD1 on 5 matching bases. The CDR3 contains 15 residues. V lost 2 bases to trimming and J lost 0 bases, with 8 bases between them. Per the germline V gene, CDR1 is NNHDY and CDR2 is SYVADS. CDR3 DNA, as far as it was read: TGTGCCAGCAGTGAGACAGAAGCAAACACCGGG. Translated, it gives CASSETEANTG. The CDR3 in its entirety is CASSETEANTGQLYF.

This clone was found many times. Genes here carry mouse names. The CDR3 end is not reached by the read, which stops 4 residues before it; the germline J gene fills it in. The chain combines TRBV13-3 with TRBJ2-1, with TRBD2 identical over 8 bases. The germline gives CDR1 NNHDY, CDR2 SYVADS. The CDR3 runs 15 residues. CDR3 in amino acids: CASSDRLGLRAEQFF. The part of the CDR3 DNA that was read is TGTGCCAGCAGTGATCGACTGGGGCTTAGGGCT.

In this sample, this clone turned up many times. Genes here carry mouse names. The read terminates 4 residues ahead of where the CDR3 ends, so the germline J gene completes it. The chain has TRBV13-3 and TRBJ1-1; D is ambiguous. Per the germline V gene, CDR1 is NNHDY and CDR2 is SYVADS. The CDR3 is 12 residues long. The V and J ends lost 6 bases and 0 bases respectively, with 6 bases between them. CDR3 sequence: CASTQANTEVFF. Partial CDR3 DNA: TGTGCCAGCACCCAGGCAAACACA.

About this clone: Gene and germline names: mouse. The missing CDR3 end, 4 residues past where the read stops, is filled in from the germline J gene. This sample also contains other DNA sequences that code for the same CDR3. The chain has TRBV13-3 and TRBJ1-1, with 9 bases matching TRBD1. The CDR3 sequence is 14 residues long. Germline V gene sequence: CDR1 NNHDY, CDR2 SYVADS. CDR3 protein: CASSDRQGDTEVFF. The CDR3 DNA, read in part, is TGTGCCAGCAGTGATAGACAGGGGGATACA.

For this clone: Any gene name here is a mouse gene name. Read data end 4 residues before the CDR3 end; the end is taken from the germline J gene. The J gene is TRBJ2-5, the V gene TRBV29; D may be TRBD1 (5 bases). The CDR3 extends over 15 amino acids. Trimming shortened V by 2 bases and J by 1 base, and 10 bases separated the two germline ends. Per germline, CDR1 MSHET and CDR2 SYDVDS. The CDR3 protein is CASSLIGGDQDTQYF. The DNA read from the CDR3 is TGTGCTAGCAGTTTAATCGGAGGGGACCAAGAC. Full variable domain (rest looked up from reference TRBV29 and TRBJ2-5): DMKVTQMPRYLIKRMGENVLLECGQDMSHETMYWYRQDPGLGLQLIYISYDVDSNSEGDIPKGYRVSRKKREHFSLILDSAKTNQTSVYFCASSLIGGDQDTQYFGPGTRLLVL.

This clone has a handful of counts. Germline and genes here are mouse. The DNA ends 4 residues before the CDR3 does, and the rest of the CDR3 is filled in from the germline J gene. The J gene is TRBJ2-2, the V gene TRBV1; TRBD2 agrees at 9 bases. There are 15 residues in the CDR3. Germline-derived CDR1 and CDR2 are NSQYPW and LRSPGD (reference sequence). The sequenced CDR3 bases are TGCACCTGCAGTGCAGATGGGGGGGCTGGCGGG. Protein product: CTCSADGGAGG. In full, the CDR3 reads CTCSADGGAGGQLYF.

About this clone: Gene names follow the mouse nomenclature. Coverage ceases 4 residues before the CDR3 finishes, and the germline J gene fills in the end. The chain links TRBV1 to TRBJ2-2; maybe TRBD1 (5 bases). The CDR3 has 14 residues. V dropped 5 bases and J dropped 2 bases, with 9 bases sitting between them. Germline V gene data show CDR1 as NSQYPW and CDR2 as LRSPGD (reference sequence). The CDR3 sequence: CTCSPTDNTGQLYF. The DNA read from the CDR3 is TGCACCTGCAGTCCGACAGATAACACCGGG.

Turning to this clone: TCRdb and the translated DNA give different amino acids at residue 13; the protein presented here is the one translated from the DNA. Genes and germline come from the mouse. The read terminates 3 residues before the CDR3 end, so the remaining end is supplied by the germline J gene. The V gene is TRBV13-3, the J gene TRBJ1-3; 9 bases align to TRBD1. Trimming cost V 4 bases and J 0 bases; bases outside gene matches: 5. Germline V gene data show CDR1 as NNHDY and CDR2 as SYVADS. The length of the CDR3 is 16 residues. Incomplete CDR3 DNA: TGTGCCAGCAGTACAGGGGGCGCAGCTTCTGGAAATACG. Translated: CASSTGGAASGNT. The CDR3 reads in full as CASSTGGAASGNTLYF.

On this clone itself: The protein recorded in TCRdb does not match the translated DNA at residue 13; the protein presented here comes from translating the DNA. The genes are named according to mouse. The CDR3 end is not reached by the read, which stops 3 residues before it; the germline J gene fills it in. The chain joins TRBV1 to TRBJ1-6; no clear D. TRBJ1-6 qualifies as an ORF whose function is uncertain. CDR3 length: 16 residues. The V end lost 0 bases, the J end lost 1 base, and 7 bases lay between the germline ends. CDR1 is NSQYPW and CDR2 is LRSPGD in the germline V gene (reference sequence). The CDR3 loop reads CTCSAEPQSYNSPLYF. CDR3 DNA (partial): TGCACCTGCAGTGCAGAACCACAATCCTATAATTCGCCC.

Remarks on this clone: Genes and germline are mouse. Sequencing ends 4 residues short of the CDR3 end; the germline J gene provides the rest. The chain carries TRBV13-2 and TRBJ1-4; a possible D gene is TRBD1 (6 bases). The germline V and J ends were trimmed by 2 bases and 0 bases, with 11 bases remaining between them. In germline, CDR1 is NNHNN, CDR2 SYGAGS (reference sequence). The CDR3 covers 16 residues. The CDR3 bases that were read are TGTGCCAGCGGTGAGCCGGGACAAATTTCCAACGAA. It specifies CASGEPGQISNE. The CDR3 in full is CASGEPGQISNERLFF.